The clone carrying this T cell receptor (beta chain) was observed a few times. This sample stems from a study of T-cell reconstitution after alpha-beta-depleted transplantation in children. Germline V gene data show CDR1 as MNHNS and CDR2 as SASEGT. Trimming cost V 7 bases and J 0 bases, with 18 bases left between them. CDR3 length: 16 amino acids. Preparation of the TCRbeta library used unique molecular identifiers. TCRdb reprocessed the PCR reads via MiXCR and lists one record per CDR3 protein. The profile shows about 500,000 distinct CDR3 sequences, approximately 32% of them singletons. The V gene is TRBV6-1, the J gene TRBJ1-1; no firm D call. The sequenced sample was PBMCs from the stem cell graft donor, obtained from the stem cell graft. This TCR came from a human donor who donated a stem cell graft to a child with aplastic anemia. The CDR3 DNA follows: TGTGCCAGCACCTATTACCCTCGGCGGCTGAACACTGAAGCTTTCTTT. Protein sequence: CASTYYPRRLNTEAFF.